A selection of T cell receptor beta chains follows, all from one sample in a study of CD8+CD57+ T cells in acquired aplastic anemia. TCRdb reanalysed the reads using MiXCR and keeps one entry per CDR3 protein. The data show under 200,000 distinct CDR3 sequences, with about 45% seen just once and 2.5% to 3.5% held by the top ten. Input material: sorted CD4+, CD8+, or CD8+CD57+ T cells (not recorded which) from PBMCs. Every receptor here comes from a human donor with aplastic anemia. Both conserved end residues are part of each CDR3. D genes are given only for firm matches. Where a row states a size, it is once, few, many or the class of an expanded clone; other rows omit it.

V gene	J gene	D gene	clone size	CDR3 protein	CDR3 DNA
TRBV27	TRBJ2-2	NA	NA	CASSLATGWELFF	TGTGCCAGCAGTTTAGCCACAGGGTGGGAGCTGTTTTTT
TRBV7-3	TRBJ2-1	TRBD2	NA	CASSFTSGSGGEQFF	TGTGCCAGCAGCTTTACTAGCGGGAGCGGCGGTGAGCAGTTCTTC
TRBV6-2/TRBV6-3	TRBJ2-5	NA	NA	CASNGREGPPPQETQYF	TGTGCCAGCAACGGGAGAGAGGGACCCCCACCACAAGAGACCCAGTACTTC
TRBV24-1	TRBJ2-1	TRBD2	NA	CATSDLSGRDYNEQSF	TGTGCCACCAGCGACCTAAGCGGGAGGGACTACAATGAGCAGTCCTTC
TRBV19	TRBJ2-5	NA	NA	CASSRKPGGGETQYF	TGTGCCAGTAGCCGGAAGCCGGGGGGCGGGGAGACCCAGTACTTC
TRBV27	TRBJ1-2	NA	NA	CASSPGDYDYTF	TGTGCCAGCAGTCCGGGGGACTATGATTACACCTTC
TRBV6-2/TRBV6-3	TRBJ2-5	TRBD1	few	CASSPGQGHPGQETQYF	TGTGCCAGCAGCCCGGGACAGGGCCACCCAGGCCAAGAGACCCAGTACTTC
TRBV7-9	TRBJ1-5	NA	NA	CASSHTGPQHF	TGTGCCAGCAGTCACACCGGGCCCCAGCATTTT
TRBV6-1	TRBJ2-7	NA	NA	CATTEGSYEQYF	TGTGCCACGACGGAAGGCTCCTACGAGCAGTACTTC
TRBV7-8	TRBJ2-3	TRBD1	many	CASSLRTGNTDTQYF	TGTGCCAGCAGCTTACGGACAGGGAACACAGATACGCAGTATTTT
TRBV6-4	TRBJ2-3	TRBD1	many	CASSDSGTAGDTQYF	TGTGCCAGCAGTGACTCTGGGACAGCCGGGGATACGCAGTATTTT
TRBV20-1	TRBJ2-5	TRBD2	many	CSARDPRAGEGTQYF	TGCAGTGCTAGAGATCCGAGAGCGGGAGAAGGGACCCAGTACTTC
TRBV7-6	TRBJ2-7	TRBD1	NA	CASSLGTGETYEQYF	TGTGCCAGCAGCTTGGGGACAGGGGAGACATACGAGCAGTACTTC
TRBV29-1	TRBJ1-2	NA	NA	CSVERGAENYGYTF	TGCAGCGTTGAAAGGGGGGCGGAGAACTATGGCTACACCTTC
TRBV30	TRBJ1-2	TRBD1	few	CAWSGLSRGVNYGYTF	TGTGCCTGGAGTGGTCTATCCAGGGGGGTAAACTATGGCTACACCTTC
TRBV5-1	TRBJ2-5	NA	NA	CATQDGPPQYF	TGCGCCACCCAGGACGGTCCCCCACAGTACTTC
TRBV7-2	TRBJ2-7	NA	many	CASSPPGQSIKQYF	TGTGCCAGCAGCCCGCCGGGCCAGTCTATAAAGCAGTACTTC
TRBV6-1	TRBJ2-1	NA	NA	CASLGPHYNEQFF	TGTGCCAGCCTGGGACCCCACTACAATGAGCAGTTCTTC
TRBV11-2	TRBJ2-3	TRBD2	once	CASSFLGLAGDDTQYF	TGTGCCAGCAGCTTCCTCGGACTAGCGGGCGACGATACGCAGTATTTT
TRBV3-1	TRBJ1-2	TRBD1	few	CASSRAGTGSLPNYGYTF	TGTGCCAGCAGCCGAGCGGGGACAGGAAGTCTCCCTAACTATGGCTACACCTTC
TRBV24-1	TRBJ2-2	NA	few	CATSDPTRTGELFF	TGTGCCACCAGTGATCCCACCAGGACCGGGGAGCTGTTTTTT
TRBV6-1	TRBJ1-4	NA	few	CASSLTPGANEKLFF	TGTGCCAGCAGTCTCACGCCCGGGGCTAATGAAAAACTGTTTTTT
TRBV20-1	TRBJ2-3	NA	many	CSAEPGNTQYF	TGCAGTGCTGAACCCGGAAATACGCAGTATTTT
TRBV6-1	TRBJ2-5	TRBD2	few	CASNPTWGGRTQYF	TGTGCCAGCAACCCCACCTGGGGGGGGAGGACCCAGTACTTC
TRBV5-6	TRBJ2-7	NA	many	CASSLEAVRSYEQYF	TGTGCCAGCAGCTTGGAGGCAGTTCGCTCCTACGAGCAGTACTTC
TRBV13	TRBJ1-1	TRBD1	NA	CASSEDRGTEAFF	TGTGCCAGCAGCGAAGACAGGGGCACTGAAGCTTTCTTT
TRBV24-1	TRBJ1-5	TRBD1	few	CATSATGTVNQPQHF	TGTGCCACCAGTGCAACCGGGACAGTAAATCAGCCCCAGCATTTT
TRBV3-1	TRBJ1-4	NA	NA	CASSQGTSRWEKLLF	TGTGCCAGCAGCCAGGGGACTTCAAGGTGGGAAAAACTGCTTTTT
TRBV20-1	TRBJ2-7	NA	many	CSASYRGVSSYEQYF	TGCAGTGCTAGTTACCGGGGAGTCAGCTCCTACGAGCAGTACTTC
TRBV2	TRBJ1-5	NA	once	CASSAQVSNQPQHF	TGTGCCAGCAGTGCACAGGTTAGCAATCAGCCCCAGCATTTT
TRBV19	TRBJ2-7	TRBD1	NA	CASSIQQGPCEQYF	TGTGCAAGTAGTATCCAACAGGGGCCCTGCGAGCAGTACTTC
TRBV7-8	TRBJ1-2	NA	NA	CASSLDREVYGYTF	TGTGCCAGCAGCTTAGACAGGGAGGTCTATGGCTACACCTTC
TRBV24-1	TRBJ2-7	NA	NA	CATSDSPGSSYYEQYF	TGTGCCACCAGTGATTCCCCGGGGAGTTCCTACTACGAGCAGTACTTC
TRBV19	TRBJ2-1	TRBD1	NA	CASSGVRDSSYNEQFF	TGTGCCAGTAGTGGGGTCCGGGACAGCTCCTACAATGAGCAGTTCTTC
TRBV19	TRBJ2-5	TRBD1	NA	CASSIRDRSQETQYF	TGTGCCAGTAGTATCCGGGACAGGAGCCAAGAGACCCAGTACTTC